Listed here are 17 T cell receptor beta chains from one sample, sequenced in a study of blood T cell repertoires in COVID-19. The data were produced by immunoSEQ multiplex PCR, yet TCRdb's version contains in-frame clones alone and is incomplete. The sample includes under 85,000 clones, 89% of them seen just once. Sequencing was carried out using peripheral blood. The source of these receptors is a man aged 70 or older with active or convalescent COVID-19.

The chain has TRBV2 and TRBJ1-5; D remains unclear. CDR3 length equals 15 residues. Looked up from germline, CDR1 is SNHLY and CDR2 is FYNNEI. Trimming took off 7 bases at V and 3 bases at J, with 16 bases between the two ends. CDR3 nucleotide sequence: TGTGCCAGCACGGAGGGCCGGGCACCCAATCAGCCCCAGCATTTT. This encodes CASTEGRAPNQPQHF.

CDR3 sequence: CASSLVAGNEQYF. In nucleotides, the CDR3 is TGTGCCAGCAGCTTAGTTGCGGGGAACGAGCAGTACTTC. The chain has TRBV11-3 and TRBJ2-7; D perhaps matches TRBD2 (6 bases). The CDR3 contains 13 residues. CDR1 SGHNT and CDR2 YENEEA come from the germline V gene. Trimming stripped 1 base from V and 5 bases from J, with 9 bases between.

CDR3: CASSQDDRVNHGYTF. The CDR3 DNA is TGTGCCAGCAGCCAAGACGACAGAGTAAACCATGGCTACACCTTC. The chain combines TRBV4-2 with TRBJ1-2, with a weak D call TRBD1 (5 bases). There are 15 residues in the CDR3. The V end lost 0 bases, the J end lost 6 bases, and 14 bases lay between the germline ends. The germline gives CDR1 LGHNA, CDR2 YNFKEQ.

This clone was recorded only once. This rearrangement joins TRBV5-8 to TRBJ2-7, with 9 nucleotides matching TRBD1. The CDR3 runs 16 residues. Germline trimming cut 3 bases from V and 5 bases from J; bases unmatched to any gene: 12. CDR1 SGHTS and CDR2 YDEGEE come from the germline V gene. The CDR3 region is CASSSPGDRVVHEQYF. The CDR3 DNA follows: TGTGCCAGCAGCTCCCCGGGGGACAGGGTCGTCCACGAGCAGTACTTC.

The genes are TRBV7-9 and TRBJ2-5, with D tentatively TRBD2 (6 bases). The CDR3 consists of 14 residues. The germline gives CDR1 SEHNR, CDR2 FQNEAQ (reference sequence). V lost 5 bases to trimming and J lost 5 bases, with 15 bases between them. CDR3 sequence (DNA): TGTGCCAGCAGCCCCAGGTCGGGGGAGGAGACCCAGTACTTC. Its protein is CASSPRSGEETQYF.

This clone occurred a few times. The gene calls are TRBV5-1 and TRBJ1-6; D not resolved. CDR1 and CDR2 from the germline V gene are SGHRS and YFSETQ. This CDR3 is built from 14 residues. Trimming took 0 bases from V and 5 from J, leaving 6 bases between them. The CDR3 DNA follows: TGCGCCAGCAGCTTGGTCGGTGATAATTCACCCCTCCACTTT. Protein sequence: CASSLVGDNSPLHF.

The gene calls are TRBV7-8 and TRBJ1-5, with TRBD1 matching over 7 bases. J lost 2 bases, V lost 2 bases, and 12 bases had no gene match. The CDR3 is made up of 18 amino acids. Per germline, CDR1 SGHVS and CDR2 FQNEAQ. CDR3 in amino acids: CASSLYRVPTGGNQPQHF. The CDR3 bases are TGTGCCAGCAGCTTATATAGGGTACCCACAGGGGGCAATCAGCCCCAGCATTTT.

The rearrangement joins TRBV19 to TRBJ1-2; 9 bases are a match to TRBD1. Germline values: CDR1 LNHDA, CDR2 SQIVND (reference sequence). There are 14 residues in the CDR3. After removal of 9 bases from V and 3 bases from J, the junction contained 8 bases not matched to a gene. The CDR3 bases are TGTGCCAGCCGGGGACAGGGCGTATACTATGGCTACACCTTC. Translation gives CASRGQGVYYGYTF.

CDR3 nucleotide sequence: TGTGCCAGCAGCTTAGAGCGCCGGGGGTACGAGCAGTACTTC. Protein: CASSLERRGYEQYF. This chain links TRBV11-2 with TRBJ2-7; D may be TRBD2 (6 bases). CDR1 and CDR2 (germline): SGHAT, FQNNGV. V was shortened by 0 bases and J by 4 bases, with 10 bases between the two germline ends. The CDR3 length is 14 residues.

The chain couples TRBV28 to TRBJ2-7, with D perhaps matching TRBD1 (6 bases). CDR1 is MDHEN and CDR2 is SYDVKM in the germline V gene. Trimming shortened V by 5 bases and J by 5 bases, and 10 bases separated the two germline ends. The CDR3 length is 12 residues. Here the CDR3 reads CASSPRTDEQYF. Here the CDR3 DNA reads TGTGCCAGCAGTCCCAGGACAGACGAGCAGTACTTC. The variable domain in full, with the rest retrieved from reference TRBV28 and TRBJ2-7, is DVKVTQSSRYLVKRTGEKVFLECVQDMDHENMFWYRQDPGLGLRLIYFSYDVKMKEKGDIPEGYSVSREKKERFSLILESASTNQTSMYLCASSPRTDEQYFGPGTRLTVT.

The V gene is TRBV9, the J gene TRBJ2-2; tentatively, D is TRBD1 (5 bases). Germline V CDR1 and CDR2: SGDLS, YYNGEE. V lost 4 bases, J lost 4 bases, and 17 bases lay in between. This CDR3 contains 16 residues. CDR3 amino acids: CASSPKSIQVTGELFF. As DNA, the CDR3 is TGTGCCAGCAGCCCAAAGTCTATACAGGTCACCGGGGAGCTGTTTTTT.

This clone was detected a few times. The V call is TRBV13, the J call TRBJ1-2; perhaps TRBD1 as D (6 bases). V was pared by 4 bases and J by 6 bases, with 12 bases between. The CDR3 loop spans 13 amino acids. Per the germline V gene, CDR1 is PRHDT and CDR2 is FYEKMQ (reference sequence). CDR3 amino acids: CASSSDRPNGYTF. The DNA for the CDR3 is TGTGCCAGCAGCTCGGACAGACCCAATGGCTACACCTTC.

J is TRBJ1-3 and V is TRBV30; D call uncertain. This CDR3 contains 15 residues. Germline loops: CDR1 GTSNPN, CDR2 SVGIG (reference sequence). V dropped 2 bases and J dropped 0 bases, with 11 bases sitting between them. The CDR3 DNA reads as TGTGCCTGGAGTTTCCGTAAGAGCTCTGGAAACACCATATATTTT. Amino acid sequence: CAWSFRKSSGNTIYF.

The chain combines TRBV2 with TRBJ1-1, with no clear D. V lost 7 bases and J 2 bases, leaving 17 bases between the germline ends. The CDR3 is 15 residues long. Germline V CDR1 and CDR2: SNHLY, FYNNEI. CDR3 in DNA: TGTGCCAGCACCGCCTCCGAGGAGTCAAACACTGAAGCTTTCTTT. Translation gives CASTASEESNTEAFF.

A remark on this clone: Additional DNA sequences in this sample encode the identical CDR3. V is TRBV9 and J is TRBJ1-3; D may be TRBD1 (5 bases). Deletions cut 5 bases from V and 4 bases from J, with 10 bases between. This CDR3 contains 13 residues. The germline V gene has CDR1 SGDLS and CDR2 YYNGEE. The CDR3 DNA reads TGTGCCAGCAGAGGGGCCTCCGGAAACACCATATATTTT. Translation: CASRGASGNTIYF.

V is TRBV9 and J is TRBJ2-3, with 8 bases that match TRBD2. The junction had 7 bases not matched to a gene; V was cut back by 4 bases and J by 6 bases. The CDR3 runs to 14 residues. Germline V lookup: CDR1 SGDLS, CDR2 YYNGEE. CDR3 nucleotides: TGTGCCAGCAGCCCAATAGCGGGATCCGATACGCAGTATTTT. This sequence encodes CASSPIAGSDTQYF.

This rearrangement joins TRBV5-1 to TRBJ2-5; 8 positions match TRBD1. The CDR3 extends over 15 amino acids. Germline V gene sequence: CDR1 SGHRS, CDR2 YFSETQ. V lost 4 bases to trimming and J lost 7 bases; unmatched junction nucleotides: 12. Here the CDR3 reads CASSPSGGGFATQYF. CDR3 nucleotides: TGCGCCAGCAGCCCATCAGGGGGCGGATTCGCGACCCAGTACTTC. Combining the CDR3 with reference TRBV5-1 and TRBJ2-5 gives the whole variable domain KAGVTQTPRYLIKTRGQQVTLSCSPISGHRSVSWYQQTPGQGLQFLFEYFSETQRNKGNFPGRFSGRQFSNSRSEMNVSTLELGDSALYLCASSPSGGGFATQYFGPGTRLLVL.